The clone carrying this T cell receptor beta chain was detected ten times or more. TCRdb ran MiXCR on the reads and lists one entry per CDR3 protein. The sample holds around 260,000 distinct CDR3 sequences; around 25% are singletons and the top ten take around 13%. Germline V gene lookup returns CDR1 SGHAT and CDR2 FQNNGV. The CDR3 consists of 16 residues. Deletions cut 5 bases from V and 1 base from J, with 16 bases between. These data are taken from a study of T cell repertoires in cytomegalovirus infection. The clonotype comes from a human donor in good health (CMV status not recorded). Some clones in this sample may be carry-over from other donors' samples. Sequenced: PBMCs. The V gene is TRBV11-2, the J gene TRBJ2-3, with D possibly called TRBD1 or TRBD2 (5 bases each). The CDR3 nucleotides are TGTGCCAGCAGCCCAGGGACGAACTCTCGCACAGATACGCAGTATTTT. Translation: CASSPGTNSRTDTQYF.